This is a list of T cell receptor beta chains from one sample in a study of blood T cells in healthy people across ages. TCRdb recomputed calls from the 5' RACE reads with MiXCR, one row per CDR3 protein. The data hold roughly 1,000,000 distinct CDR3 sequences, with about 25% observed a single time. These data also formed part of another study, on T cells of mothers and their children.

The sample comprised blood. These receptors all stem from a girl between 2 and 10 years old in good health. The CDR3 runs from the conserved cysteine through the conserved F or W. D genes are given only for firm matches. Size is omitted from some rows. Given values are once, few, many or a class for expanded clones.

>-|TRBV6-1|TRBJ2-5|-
CASSENQLTQYF
TGTGCCAGCAGTGAAAATCAGTTGACCCAGTACTTC
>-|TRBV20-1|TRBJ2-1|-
CSAPAEVEQFF
TGCAGTGCCCCGGCTGAGGTCGAGCAGTTCTTC
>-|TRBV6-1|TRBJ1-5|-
CASSELSVSNQPQHF
TGTGCCAGCAGTGAACTGTCAGTTAGCAATCAGCCCCAGCATTTT
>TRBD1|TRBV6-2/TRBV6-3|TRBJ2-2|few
CASSYPDREPYTGELFF
TGTGCCAGCAGTTACCCGGACAGGGAGCCCTACACCGGGGAGCTGTTTTTT
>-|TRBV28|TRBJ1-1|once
CASSRRETGTEAFF
TGTGCCAGCAGTCGGAGGGAGACGGGCACTGAAGCTTTCTTT
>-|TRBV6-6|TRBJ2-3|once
CASRDFSGDTQYF
TGTGCCAGCAGGGACTTTTCCGGAGATACGCAGTATTTT
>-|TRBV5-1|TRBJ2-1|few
CASSLEIAPEQFF
TGCGCCAGCAGCTTGGAAATAGCGCCTGAGCAGTTCTTC
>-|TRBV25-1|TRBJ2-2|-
CASTTDTGELFF
TGTGCCAGCACGACAGACACCGGGGAGCTGTTTTTT
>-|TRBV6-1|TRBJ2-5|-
CASSPDGGTQYF
TGTGCCAGCAGTCCCGATGGGGGGACCCAGTACTTC
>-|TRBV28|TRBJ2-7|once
CASQDITYEQYF
TGTGCCTCCCAAGACATTACCTACGAGCAGTACTTC
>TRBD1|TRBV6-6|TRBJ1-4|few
CASSYKTGEREKLFF
TGTGCCAGCAGTTATAAGACAGGGGAACGGGAAAAACTGTTTTTT
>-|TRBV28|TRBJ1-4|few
CALGRINEKLFF
TGTGCCCTCGGGCGGATAAATGAAAAACTGTTTTTT
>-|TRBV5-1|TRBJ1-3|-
CASSLGSSGSGNTIYF
TGCGCCAGCAGCTTGGGATCTTCAGGGTCTGGAAACACCATATATTTT